The 31 T cell receptor beta chains reported below all come from one sample, sequenced in a study of cytomegalovirus exposure and HLA in healthy donors. Generated by immunoSEQ multiplex PCR, the TCRdb table keeps only in-frame clones and is missing some. The table has 130,000 to 150,000 clones, 80% to 90% seen once; the top ten hold roughly 6.7%. Sequenced material: PBMCs. The source of these receptors is a woman in her 30s in good health and CMV-seropositive.

The V call is TRBV6-5, the J call TRBJ2-6; no reliable D call. This CDR3 has 16 amino acids. V lost 2 bases to trimming and J lost 0 bases, with 8 bases between them. CDR1 is MNHEY, CDR2 SVGAGI, per germline. Written as DNA, the CDR3 is TGTGCCAGCAGTTACGTTGGAGCCTCTGGGGCCAACGTCCTGACTTTC. It specifies CASSYVGASGANVLTF.

The V gene is TRBV28, the J gene TRBJ2-7; 7 positions agree with TRBD1. The CDR3 consists of 15 residues. Per germline, CDR1 MDHEN and CDR2 SYDVKM. With V trimmed by 2 bases and J by 3 bases, 7 bases remained unmatched. The DNA for the CDR3 is TGTGCCAGCAGTTTACACAGGGGATTAGTCTACGAGCAGTACTTC. This gives the protein CASSLHRGLVYEQYF.

The V and J genes are TRBV6-1 and TRBJ2-7, with D perhaps matching TRBD2 (6 bases). Trimming took off 6 bases at V and 0 bases at J, with 15 bases between the two ends. This CDR3 is built from 15 residues. Germline CDR1 reads MNHNS; CDR2 reads SASEGT. The DNA of the CDR3 is TGTGCCAGCAGGGGGGTGGGAGGAAACTCCTACGAGCAGTACTTC. Translated, it gives CASRGVGGNSYEQYF.

This rearrangement joins TRBV28 to TRBJ2-7, with TRBD1 matching over 7 bases. The germline CDR1 and CDR2 sequences are MDHEN and SYDVKM. There are 13 residues in the CDR3. Losses at the gene ends were 10 bases for V and 3 bases for J; bases not matched to a gene: 9. CDR3 sequence reads: CATYRTGGYEQYF. As DNA, the CDR3 is TGTGCCACCTACCGGACAGGTGGCTACGAGCAGTACTTC.

The chain recombines TRBV28 with TRBJ1-2; 10 bases align to TRBD1. CDR1 MDHEN and CDR2 SYDVKM come from the germline V gene. J was trimmed by 7 bases and V by 6 bases; bases with no gene match: 8. CDR3 size: 14 residues. CDR3: CASRVLGQGIGYTF. The CDR3 DNA sequence: TGTGCCAGCAGGGTTTTGGGACAGGGGATTGGCTACACCTTC.

This chain uses TRBV5-1 with TRBJ2-2, with 7 nucleotides matching TRBD1. This CDR3 is built from 15 residues. J lost 6 bases, V lost 5 bases, and 10 bases had no gene match. The germline V gene encodes CDR1 SGHRS and CDR2 YFSETQ. The CDR3 DNA follows: TGCGCCAGCAGTCTCACATGGCAGGGGGCCGGGGAGCTGTTTTTT. This sequence encodes CASSLTWQGAGELFF.

V is TRBV4-1 and J is TRBJ2-5; possible D gene TRBD2, 5 bases. Trimming left V 4 bases short and J 9 bases short, with 15 bases between. Germline V gene sequence: CDR1 MGHRA, CDR2 YSYEKL. CDR3 length: 13 amino acids. The CDR3 is CASSPSWPGAQYF. The CDR3 DNA sequence: TGCGCCAGCAGCCCGTCATGGCCCGGGGCCCAGTACTTC.

This clone was found a few times. The V and J genes are TRBV2 and TRBJ1-2; possibly TRBD1 for D (6 bases). V was shortened by 3 bases and J by 11 bases, with 19 bases between the two germline ends. The germline CDR1 and CDR2 sequences are SNHLY and FYNNEI. The CDR3 loop spans 14 amino acids. The CDR3 DNA reads TGTGCCAGCAGTGATTACAGGGTTGGGGGTGTTTACACCTTC. This encodes CASSDYRVGGVYTF. The full variable domain, its missing parts supplied by reference TRBV2 and TRBJ1-2, is EPEVTQTPSHQVTQMGQEVILRCVPISNHLYFYWYRQILGQKVEFLVSFYNNEISEKSEIFDDQFSVERPDGSNFTLKIRSTKLEDSAMYFCASSDYRVGGVYTFGSGTRLTVV.

The CDR3 DNA follows: TGTGCCAGCAGCTTAGCCCCACTCCCAACCTACGAGCAGTACTTC. This encodes CASSLAPLPTYEQYF. The V gene is TRBV7-3, the J gene TRBJ2-7; D ambiguous. The germline CDR1 and CDR2 sequences are SGHTA and FQGTGA. With 2 bases removed from V and 2 bases from J, the gap between germline ends came to 13 bases. This CDR3 has 15 amino acids.

V and J are TRBV6-5 and TRBJ2-6, with 8 bases aligning to TRBD2. Trimming at V came to 2 bases and at J to 1 base, leaving 1 base not matched to a gene. Per the germline V gene, CDR1 is MNHEY and CDR2 is SVGAGI. The CDR3 consists of 16 residues. CDR3: CASSYRGGSGANVLTF. CDR3 in DNA: TGTGCCAGCAGTTACCGGGGGGGTTCTGGGGCCAACGTCCTGACTTTC.

This clone has only one observation. J is TRBJ2-7 and V is TRBV11-2; D gene uncertain. Trimming took 6 bases from V and 2 from J, leaving 14 bases between them. Germline-derived CDR1 and CDR2 are SGHAT and FQNNGV. This CDR3 region has 14 residues. CDR3 protein: CASRSWANPYEQYF. DNA for the CDR3: TGTGCCAGCAGGAGCTGGGCTAACCCCTACGAGCAGTACTTC. The full variable domain, completed using reference TRBV11-2 and TRBJ2-7, is EAGVAQSPRYKIIEKRQSVAFWCNPISGHATLYWYQQILGQGPKLLIQFQNNGVVDDSQLPKDRFSAERLKGVDSTLKIQPAKLEDSAVYLCASRSWANPYEQYFGPGTRLTVT.

The gene calls are TRBV7-2 and TRBJ1-5; 8 bases match TRBD1. CDR1 SGHTA and CDR2 FQGNSA come from the germline V gene. The CDR3 has 15 amino acids. The V segment lost 5 bases and the J segment 2 bases; nucleotides outside the gene matches: 5. The DNA of the CDR3 is TGTGCCAGCAGCCCTCAGACAGGGGGCAATCAGCCCCAGCATTTT. As protein: CASSPQTGGNQPQHF.

The CDR3: CASSFPVLYNEQFF. CDR3 DNA: TGTGCCAGCAGTTTTCCTGTCCTGTACAATGAGCAGTTCTTC. The rearrangement links TRBV27 to TRBJ2-1; D call uncertain. The CDR3 length is 14 residues. Germline V gives CDR1 MNHEY, CDR2 SMNVEV (reference sequence). The ends were cut back, 3 bases at V and 4 bases at J, with 10 bases in the middle.

DNA of the CDR3: TGTGCCAGTAGTCCACGGACAGAGAACACTGAAGCTTTCTTT. This gives the protein CASSPRTENTEAFF. The chain joins TRBV19 to TRBJ1-1; a weak D match, TRBD1 (6 bases). Germline CDR1 is LNHDA and CDR2 is SQIVND (reference sequence). This CDR3 is 14 amino acids long. V was cut by 5 bases and J by 1 base, with 11 bases left in between.

V is TRBV6-1 and J is TRBJ1-5, with 10 nucleotides matching TRBD1. In germline, CDR1 is MNHNS, CDR2 SASEGT. V lost 4 bases to trimming and J lost 5 bases; unmatched junction nucleotides: 5. This CDR3 comprises 15 residues. CDR3 sequence (DNA): TGTGCCAGCAGTGCCCCCGGGACAGGGGATCAGCCCCAGCATTTT. This codes for CASSAPGTGDQPQHF.

This clone showed up just a few times. The chain is built from TRBV6-5 and TRBJ1-4; a weak D match, TRBD1 (6 bases). Looked up from germline, CDR1 is MNHEY and CDR2 is SVGAGI. There are 14 residues in the CDR3. V was cut by 6 bases and J by 8 bases, with 16 bases left in between. CDR3 sequence: CASRRGGPGEKLFF. The CDR3, as DNA: TGTGCCAGCAGGAGGGGGGGGCCTGGCGAAAAACTGTTTTTT.

This clone was recorded only once. The chain recombines TRBV9 with TRBJ1-5, with 9 nucleotides matching TRBD1. The CDR3 spans 15 residues. Unmatched junction bases numbered 7, after V lost 3 bases and J lost 6 bases. Germline V CDR1 and CDR2: SGDLS, YYNGEE. CDR3 residues: CASSAGTGNGQPQHF. CDR3 in DNA: TGTGCCAGCAGCGCCGGGACAGGGAATGGTCAGCCCCAGCATTTT. Using reference TRBV9 and TRBJ1-5 for the parts outside the CDR3, the full variable domain is DSGVTQTPKHLITATGQRVTLRCSPRSGDLSVYWYQQSLDQGLQFLIQYYNGEERAKGNILERFSAQQFPDLHSELNLSSLELGDSALYFCASSAGTGNGQPQHFGDGTRLSIL.

The chain is built from TRBV29-1 and TRBJ2-7, with 7 bases lining up with TRBD2. Germline values: CDR1 SQVTM, CDR2 ANQGSEA. The ends lost 5 bases at V and 3 bases at J; junction bases unmatched: 7. The CDR3 spans 13 residues. The CDR3 sequence: CSVLLAGSYEQYF. CDR3 DNA: TGCAGCGTTTTGTTAGCGGGTAGCTACGAGCAGTACTTC.

This clone appeared a single time. This chain connects TRBV2 to TRBJ2-2; 10 bases align to TRBD2. This CDR3 has 15 residues. Germline trimming cut 7 bases from V and 4 bases from J; bases unmatched to any gene: 6. CDR1 is SNHLY and CDR2 is FYNNEI in the germline V gene. The CDR3: CASKEREGPTGELFF. The CDR3 DNA reads TGTGCCAGCAAAGAGCGGGAGGGCCCCACCGGGGAGCTGTTTTTT. Using reference TRBV2 and TRBJ2-2 for the parts outside the CDR3, the full variable domain is EPEVTQTPSHQVTQMGQEVILRCVPISNHLYFYWYRQILGQKVEFLVSFYNNEISEKSEIFDDQFSVERPDGSNFTLKIRSTKLEDSAMYFCASKEREGPTGELFFGEGSRLTVL.

The chain uses TRBV18 and TRBJ2-7, with 9 bases that match TRBD1. V shed 3 bases and J 2 bases; nucleotides not matched to a gene: 11. The CDR3 covers 17 residues. Germline CDR1 is KGHSH and CDR2 is LQKENI. This CDR3 reads CASSPDRGYTRAYEQYF. The DNA for the CDR3 is TGTGCCAGCTCACCGGACAGGGGTTATACTCGGGCCTACGAGCAGTACTTC.

The CDR3 here is CASSLRLAGAYNEQFF. The CDR3 nucleotides are TGTGCCAGCAGCTTACGCTTAGCGGGAGCCTACAATGAGCAGTTCTTC. This sequence joins TRBV9 and TRBJ2-1; 9 bases are shared with TRBD2. Germline CDR1 and CDR2: SGDLS and YYNGEE. The CDR3 runs 16 residues. After removal of 4 bases from V and 2 bases from J, the junction contained 7 bases not matched to a gene.

V gene TRBV6-5 combines with J gene TRBJ1-1, with a weak D call TRBD1 (6 bases). The CDR3 is 16 residues long. V lost 2 bases to trimming and J lost 6 bases, with 19 bases between them. Germline CDR1 reads MNHEY; CDR2 reads SVGAGI. This CDR3 reads CASSYRVWGGPSEAFF. In nucleotides, the CDR3 is TGTGCCAGCAGTTACAGAGTTTGGGGGGGCCCTTCTGAAGCTTTCTTT.

This chain joins TRBV6-1 and TRBJ2-7; D unresolved. The CDR3 is 9 amino acids. The germline gives CDR1 MNHNS, CDR2 SASEGT. V was pared by 10 bases and J by 2 bases, with 3 bases between. CDR3 in amino acids: CATAYEQYF. The DNA for the CDR3 is TGTGCCACCGCCTACGAGCAGTACTTC.

CDR3 nucleotides: TGCGCCAGCAGCTCCAGCGTAAGATCCACAGATACGCAGTATTTT. This sequence encodes CASSSSVRSTDTQYF. The rearrangement links TRBV5-1 to TRBJ2-3, with D unresolved. The CDR3 has 15 residues. V was clipped by 3 bases and J by 2 bases, with 13 bases between them. The germline CDR1 and CDR2 sequences are SGHRS and YFSETQ.

This clone has just one count. The rearrangement links TRBV28 to TRBJ2-3, with 7 nucleotides matching TRBD2. There are 15 residues in the CDR3. Per the germline V gene, CDR1 is MDHEN and CDR2 is SYDVKM. V gave up 5 bases and J gave up 0 bases; unmatched junction bases: 5. The CDR3 is CASSPPGLSTDTQYF. The CDR3 DNA follows: TGTGCCAGCAGTCCCCCGGGACTAAGCACAGATACGCAGTATTTT.

The chain carries TRBV15 and TRBJ1-2; 7 nucleotides align to TRBD1. The CDR3 spans 16 residues. J gave up 3 bases and V 5 bases, and 12 bases lay outside the gene matches. Germline V gene sequence: CDR1 LNHNV, CDR2 YYDKDF (reference sequence). The CDR3, as DNA: TGTGCCACCAGCGGGGACAGAGACAGAGCTTACTATGGCTACACCTTC. Protein product: CATSGDRDRAYYGYTF.

V and J are TRBV7-8 and TRBJ2-7, with TRBD1 matching over 10 bases. Germline CDR1 reads SGHVS; CDR2 reads FQNEAQ. The CDR3 is 15 amino acids. With 6 bases clipped from V and 2 bases from J, the junction kept 7 bases outside the gene matches. In nucleotides, the CDR3 is TGTGCCAGCAGTTTCCCGGGACAGGGGACCTACGAGCAGTACTTC. Its protein is CASSFPGQGTYEQYF.

V and J are TRBV19 and TRBJ2-3; 14 positions match TRBD2. CDR1 is LNHDA, CDR2 SQIVND, per germline (reference sequence). The V segment lost 5 bases and the J segment 5 bases; nucleotides outside the gene matches: 6. The CDR3 loop spans 16 amino acids. CDR3 sequence (DNA): TGTGCCAGTAGTCGGACTAGCGGGAGGTGGATAGATACGCAGTATTTT. Amino acids: CASSRTSGRWIDTQYF.

The V call is TRBV9, the J call TRBJ2-3; 8 positions match TRBD2. From germline, CDR1 is SGDLS and CDR2 YYNGEE. J lost 0 bases, V lost 0 bases, and 3 bases had no gene match. This CDR3 has 16 amino acids. The CDR3: CASSVGAGGSTDTQYF. In DNA, the CDR3 is TGTGCCAGCAGCGTAGGGGCGGGAGGAAGCACAGATACGCAGTATTTT. Using reference TRBV9 and TRBJ2-3 for the parts outside the CDR3, the full variable domain is DSGVTQTPKHLITATGQRVTLRCSPRSGDLSVYWYQQSLDQGLQFLIQYYNGEERAKGNILERFSAQQFPDLHSELNLSSLELGDSALYFCASSVGAGGSTDTQYFGPGTRLTVL.

The V and J genes are TRBV28 and TRBJ2-7; D remains unclear. V was clipped by 3 bases and J by 0 bases, with 9 bases between them. CDR1 and CDR2 (germline): MDHEN, SYDVKM. The CDR3 contains 14 residues. The CDR3 loop reads CASSFHSSSYEQYF. The CDR3 nucleotides read TGTGCCAGCAGTTTTCACAGTTCCTCCTACGAGCAGTACTTC. The variable domain in full, with the rest retrieved from reference TRBV28 and TRBJ2-7, is DVKVTQSSRYLVKRTGEKVFLECVQDMDHENMFWYRQDPGLGLRLIYFSYDVKMKEKGDIPEGYSVSREKKERFSLILESASTNQTSMYLCASSFHSSSYEQYFGPGTRLTVT.

The V and J genes are TRBV7-2 and TRBJ2-7; D unresolved. V lost 5 bases and J lost 2, with 10 bases in between. The CDR3 runs to 13 residues. Per the germline V gene, CDR1 is SGHTA and CDR2 is FQGNSA. CDR3 sequence: CASSPRSAYEQYF. The CDR3 DNA is TGTGCCAGCAGCCCGAGGAGCGCCTACGAGCAGTACTTC.